These 4 T cell receptor beta chains were sequenced from one sample in a study of blood T cell repertoires in COVID-19. Generated by immunoSEQ multiplex PCR, the TCRdb table keeps only in-frame clones and is missing some. In the table there are around 340,000 clones, 86% of which are singletons. Source material: peripheral blood. The receptors shown here come from a woman aged 60 to 75 with COVID-19, enrolled during active disease.

This rearrangement joins TRBV29-1 to TRBJ1-2; the D gene is possibly TRBD1 (6 bases). CDR1 is SQVTM, CDR2 ANQGSEA, per germline. The CDR3 is made up of 12 amino acids. The V end lost 6 bases, the J end lost 8 bases, and 16 bases lay between the germline ends. CDR3 sequence (DNA): TGCAGCGTGATAACAGGGATTGGAGGCTACACCTTC. Translated: CSVITGIGGYTF.

The chain couples TRBV30 to TRBJ1-2, with D tentatively TRBD1 (5 bases). Germline V gene sequence: CDR1 GTSNPN, CDR2 SVGIG (reference sequence). CDR3 length equals 12 residues. V lost 3 bases, J lost 5 bases, and 10 bases lay in between. CDR3: CAWRAAGYGYTF. The CDR3 DNA reads TGTGCCTGGAGGGCGGCAGGGTATGGCTACACCTTC.

This clone was counted between two and nine times. The sample contains more than one DNA sequence encoding this CDR3. In nucleotides, the CDR3 is TGTGCCAGCAGCCAAGATTGGGGACAAGGCTATGGCTACACCTTC. This sequence encodes CASSQDWGQGYGYTF. V and J are TRBV3-1 (or the pseudogene TRBV3-2) and TRBJ1-2; D perhaps matches TRBD1 (6 bases). Germline lookup yields CDR1 LGHDT and CDR2 YNNKEL (reference sequence). This CDR3 is built from 15 residues. Deletions cut 0 bases from V and 4 bases from J, with 12 bases between.

The chain links TRBV2 to TRBJ1-1; 8 bases are a match to TRBD1. The V and J ends lost 6 bases and 2 bases, in that order; junction bases with no gene match: 8. This CDR3 contains 15 residues. CDR1 is SNHLY and CDR2 is FYNNEI in the germline V gene. The CDR3 sequence: CASRTGQVLNTEAFF. In DNA form, the CDR3 reads TGTGCCAGCAGGACGGGACAGGTACTTAACACTGAAGCTTTCTTT.